The present entry profiles one TCR beta chain with its context. These data are taken from a study of T cell changes during pregnancy in multiple sclerosis. Germline values: CDR1 MGHDK, CDR2 SYGVNS. This CDR3 is 14 amino acids long. J was trimmed by 2 bases and V by 1 base; bases with no gene match: 1. Clones were read by immunoSEQ multiplex PCR, and TCRdb kept only the in-frame ones, dropping some. The sample has approximately 93,000 clones, roughly 90% seen once; the top ten hold approximately 0.97%. The receptor was isolated from a female donor with multiple sclerosis, enrolled in a pregnancy study. J is TRBJ2-5 and V is TRBV25-1, with 7 bases matching TRBD2. The sample here was peripheral blood, taken before pregnancy. The CDR3 DNA sequence: TGTGCCAGCAGTGAATCCGGGGGGCAAGAGACCCAGTACTTC. This translates into CASSESGGQETQYF.